This TCR beta chain originates from a study of T cells in Graves' hyperthyroidism and ophthalmopathy. Study context: Pretreatment peripheral blood was obtained at initial diagnosis.

Germline loops: CDR1 MNHEY, CDR2 SVGEGT. This CDR3 is built from 11 residues. Trimming stripped 6 bases from V and 6 bases from J, with 8 bases between. The source of the PBMCs was about 10 ml of fresh peripheral blood. Using RNA transcripts as the source, TCR beta CDR3 regions were amplified. Using the HTBI primer set, a first-round RT-PCR was run on the TCR CDR3. TCRdb ran MiXCR on the multiplex PCR reads and lists one entry per CDR3 protein. Of approximately 400,000 distinct CDR3 sequences listed, 25% are singletons. The chain joins TRBV6-2 or TRBV6-3 to TRBJ1-1; D gene unclear. This receptor was identified in a man aged 45-65 years with Graves' hyperthyroidism. The sequencing sample was made of blood. The CDR3 is CASRGGSEAFF. The CDR3 nucleotides are TGTGCCAGCAGGGGTGGATCTGAAGCTTTCTTT.